A selection of T cell receptor beta chains follows, all from one sample in a study of PD-1 blockade in classical Hodgkin lymphoma. Here immunoSEQ multiplex PCR was the method, and the copy in TCRdb shows in-frame clones only, minus some. The data contain roughly 25,000 clones, around 80% of them singletons. This sample comprised peripheral blood mononuclear cells (PBMCs), obtained before the second cycle of nivolumab. These receptors were obtained from a human donor with classical Hodgkin lymphoma. Each CDR3 is given without its conserved first and last residue. The D gene is left open where the match is weak.

J | V | D | CDR3
TRBJ2-1 | TRBV9 | . | ASSVSPGSYNEQF
TRBJ1-2 | TRBV15 | . | ATSSPEGGSHGYT
TRBJ1-5 | TRBV30 | . | AWSVLPSPQGPQH
TRBJ2-3 | TRBV7-2 | . | ASRLPGSDTQY
TRBJ1-1 | TRBV27 | . | ASSSLLPLWDYNTEAF
TRBJ1-6 | TRBV27 | . | ASSSSMNSPLH
TRBJ2-3 | TRBV18 | . | ASRSATSGSKYRDTQY
TRBJ2-5 | TRBV7-6 | . | ASSLAGESPETQY
TRBJ1-1 | TRBV7-2 | . | ASSLDSEAF
TRBJ1-6 | TRBV6-5 | TRBD1 | ASRGQGSYNSPLH
TRBJ2-7 | TRBV6-5 | TRBD1 | ASSYSWTGEQY
TRBJ1-5 | TRBV6-1 | . | ASSGHKVNQPQH
TRBJ1-1 | TRBV6-6 | . | ASTRVLTEAF
TRBJ1-5 | TRBV19 | . | ASSIWGQPQH
TRBJ1-6 | TRBV9 | . | ASNAQDSYNSPLH
TRBJ1-3 | TRBV9 | . | ASSLPGVLSGNTIY
TRBJ2-3 | TRBV6-6 | . | ASSSWGNRDTQY
TRBJ1-2 | TRBV2 | . | ASSEDGQGGYT
TRBJ2-1 | TRBV7-2 | TRBD1 | ASSLGRGTGAGEQF
TRBJ1-1 | TRBV28 | . | ASSLRNTEAF
TRBJ1-2 | TRBV11-2 | . | ASSLAGRGGKANYGYT
TRBJ1-1 | TRBV7-9 | . | ASRSHSAPNTEAF
TRBJ2-3 | TRBV21-1 | . | ASTYTGGGTDTQY
TRBJ1-5 | TRBV28 | TRBD1 | ASRMTGENQPQH
TRBJ2-7 | TRBV6-6 | TRBD1 | ASSLRGPAPQY
TRBJ2-7 | TRBV2 | . | ASRPGINEQY
TRBJ1-4 | TRBV18 | . | ASSPNRAGEKLF
TRBJ2-2 | TRBV6-4 | . | ASSDSRTSGELF
TRBJ1-4 | TRBV28 | . | ASALRGVATNEKLF
TRBJ1-1 | TRBV7-9 | . | ASSSSRGLTEAF
TRBJ2-1 | TRBV11-3 | . | ASSSTGRNEQF
TRBJ1-5 | TRBV19 | . | ASSIGDQPQH
TRBJ2-1 | TRBV20-1 | . | SARGLGSGF
TRBJ2-3 | TRBV7-2 | . | ASSLGDRTQY
TRBJ2-6 | TRBV7-6 | . | ASSLDGGGANVLT
TRBJ2-1 | TRBV5-4 | TRBD2 | ASSRSFLAGDNNEQF
TRBJ1-4 | TRBV4-3 | TRBD1 | ASSLGTGPNEKLF
TRBJ2-5 | TRBV29-1 | . | SVERGQETQY
TRBJ2-7 | TRBV27 | TRBD1 | ASKTGLYEQY
TRBJ2-5 | TRBV10-3 | . | ATQGRRGETQY
TRBJ2-3 | TRBV2 | . | ASSGVRRGTDTQY
TRBJ2-5 | TRBV7-2 | . | ASSFRQETQY
TRBJ1-2 | TRBV18 | TRBD1 | ASSPRQGDGYT
TRBJ2-7 | TRBV7-2 | . | ASSWRDGPYEQY
TRBJ2-7 | TRBV6-1 | . | ASRLRDSYLEQY
TRBJ1-5 | TRBV19 | . | ASSIPPGGDQPQH
TRBJ1-6 | TRBV5-4 | . | ASSQDQGGSAPLH
TRBJ1-5 | TRBV7-2 | . | ASSLVSDSNQPQH